The clone carrying this TCR beta chain was found a few times. Its antigen remains unknown. This CDR3 region has 14 residues. V was pared by 4 bases and J by 0 bases, with 10 bases between. Looked up from germline, CDR1 is SEHNR and CDR2 is FQNEAQ (reference sequence). The sample comes from a study of identical twins. Everyone who gave samples was a healthy Caucasian. TCRdb reanalysed the 5' RACE reads using MiXCR and keeps one entry per CDR3 protein. The repertoire includes roughly 260,000 distinct CDR3 sequences, 7.5% of them detected once, and under 6% sits in the top ten. Findings and limits, study-wide: Zero-insertion analyses were open to partial confounding by invariant MAIT and iNKT cells. Less excess twin sharing appeared in beta out-of-frame sequences.

These same records also appear under a second study, on yellow fever vaccine responses in identical twins.

Sequences were obtained from CD8+ T cells sorted from blood. The gene calls are TRBV7-9 and TRBJ2-7; TRBD1 or TRBD2 may be the D gene (5 bases each). This clonotype originated in a woman aged 18-29 years in good health. The CDR3 spells CASSSWDDSYEQYF. The CDR3 coding sequence is TGTGCCAGCAGCTCCTGGGACGACTCCTACGAGCAGTACTTC.